Below, 21 T cell receptor beta chains from the same sample are listed, as sequenced in a study of blood T cell repertoires in COVID-19 (dated by TCRdb to about 2020). Library preparation was by the immunoSEQ multiplex PCR assay. The immuneACCESS repertoire file appears here via TCRdb, limited to in-frame rearrangements. These files lack a portion of the clones; in checked studies, under half of the deficit traces to unresolved V genes, and the cause of the others is not known. In this sample the table shows 300,000 or so clones, around 87% of which occur a single time. Approximately 1.5% of the sample lies in the top ten. Sequencing used peripheral blood. The receptor source for this set is a middle-aged woman who had recovered from COVID-19.

The V and J genes are TRBV7-6 and TRBJ1-2, with D possibly TRBD1 on 5 matching bases. Trimming cost V 1 base and J 4 bases, with 7 bases left between them. This CDR3 region has 13 residues. Germline CDR1 reads SGHVS; CDR2 reads FNYEAQ. The CDR3 region has the DNA TGTGCCAGCAGCTTAGGGGGGGGCTATGGCTACACCTTC. Protein sequence: CASSLGGGYGYTF. Full variable domain (rest looked up from reference TRBV7-6 and TRBJ1-2): GAGVSQSPRYKVTKRGQDVALRCDPISGHVSLYWYRQALGQGPEFLTYFNYEAQQDKSGLPNDRFSAERPEGSISTLTIQRTEQRDSAMYRCASSLGGGYGYTFGSGTRLTVV.

The V and J genes are TRBV12-5 and TRBJ2-4, with TRBD2 as a possible D gene (6 bases). This CDR3 is built from 13 residues. The ends were cut back, 1 base at V and 10 bases at J, with 11 bases in the middle. In germline, CDR1 is LGHNT, CDR2 FRNRAP. The CDR3 coding sequence is TGTGCTAGTGGTTTGGCCTGGGAGGCGATTCAGTACTTC. The encoded protein is CASGLAWEAIQYF.

Here the CDR3 DNA reads TGTGCCAGCAGCTTGGGGCACAGGGGATCAAGCAATCAGCCCCAGCATTTT. Its protein product is CASSLGHRGSSNQPQHF. The V gene is TRBV5-6, the J gene TRBJ1-5; TRBD1 agrees at 7 bases. Germline CDR1 is SGHDT and CDR2 is YYEEEE. The CDR3 has 17 amino acids. The V segment lost 0 bases and the J segment 1 base; nucleotides outside the gene matches: 7.

This chain connects TRBV10-1 to TRBJ2-1, with a weak D call TRBD2 (5 bases). Trimming pared 1 base from V and 4 bases from J, leaving 11 bases between. Germline V gene sequence: CDR1 WNHNN, CDR2 SYGVQD (reference sequence). CDR3 length: 15 amino acids. For the CDR3, the DNA is TGCGCCAGCAGTGAGTACTCTAGCATTTACAATGAGCAGTTCTTC. Its translation: CASSEYSSIYNEQFF.

J is TRBJ1-2 and V is TRBV12-3 or TRBV12-4, with D uncertain. V gave up 4 bases and J gave up 8 bases, with 14 bases separating them. The length of the CDR3 is 13 residues. CDR3 in amino acids: CASSYMATRGYTF. CDR3 DNA: TGTGCCAGCAGTTATATGGCTACGCGGGGCTACACCTTC.

The chain has TRBV4-1 and TRBJ1-4, with 10 bases that match TRBD1. This CDR3 spans 17 amino acids. Germline V gene data show CDR1 as MGHRA and CDR2 as YSYEKL. V was pared by 4 bases and J by 7 bases, with 12 bases of the junction left unmatched. CDR3 in amino acids: CASSRGTGDRRGEKLFF. CDR3 coding DNA: TGCGCCAGCAGCCGCGGGACAGGGGACAGGAGGGGTGAAAAACTGTTTTTT.

The CDR3 region is CSASDRGTEAFF. The CDR3 DNA follows: TGCAGTGCTAGTGACAGGGGCACTGAAGCTTTCTTT. This chain joins TRBV20-1 and TRBJ1-1; TRBD1 agrees at 8 bases. Per the germline V gene, CDR1 is DFQATT and CDR2 is SNEGSKA (reference sequence). The CDR3 is 12 residues long. Germline trimming cut 3 bases from V and 4 bases from J; bases unmatched to any gene: 1.

CDR3: CASSLVYQGGDEQFF. In DNA form, the CDR3 reads TGTGCCAGCAGCTTGGTTTACCAGGGAGGGGATGAGCAGTTCTTC. This rearrangement joins TRBV5-5 to TRBJ2-1; TRBD2 matches at 7 bases. CDR3 size: 15 residues. Germline CDR1 and CDR2: SGHKS and YYEKEE (reference sequence). The trim removed 0 bases at V and 8 bases at J, leaving 8 bases unmatched. The complete variable domain, with remaining parts taken from reference TRBV5-5 and TRBJ2-1, reads DAGVTQSPTHLIKTRGQQVTLRCSPISGHKSVSWYQQVLGQGPQFIFQYYEKEERGRGNFPDRFSARQFPNYSSELNVNALLLGDSALYLCASSLVYQGGDEQFFGPGTRLTVL.

V is TRBV11-2 and J is TRBJ2-1; 11 bases agree with TRBD1. J lost 6 bases, V lost 6 bases, and 1 base had no gene match. CDR1 and CDR2 (germline): SGHAT, FQNNGV. This CDR3 spans 13 amino acids. Here the CDR3 DNA reads TGTGCCAGCAGAGGACAGGGGGCCAATGAGCAGTTCTTC. This gives the protein CASRGQGANEQFF.

The rearrangement links TRBV11-2 to TRBJ2-7; TRBD2 might be the D (7 bases). CDR1 is SGHAT, CDR2 FQNNGV, per germline. The CDR3 is made up of 15 amino acids. Trimming took off 5 bases at V and 6 bases at J, with 20 bases between the two ends. CDR3 bases: TGTGCCAGCAGCCAACTTCGGGGGGCCGGGCGCGAGCAGTACTTC. Amino acid sequence: CASSQLRGAGREQYF.

The chain recombines TRBV4-3 with TRBJ1-5, with D perhaps matching TRBD1 (5 bases). CDR1 and CDR2 from the germline V gene are LGHNA and YSLEER. The CDR3 consists of 17 residues. Trimming took 0 bases from V and 0 from J, leaving 12 bases between them. CDR3 sequence (DNA): TGCGCCAGCAGCCAAGATCTACGGGGGTATAGCAATCAGCCCCAGCATTTT. Protein sequence: CASSQDLRGYSNQPQHF.

The genes are TRBV7-2 and TRBJ1-4, with TRBD1 matching over 9 bases. The V gene's germline CDR1 is SGHTA and CDR2 FQGNSA. The CDR3 is 15 amino acids. Trimming at V came to 3 bases and at J to 8 bases, leaving 7 bases not matched to a gene. CDR3 residues: CASSFTGGAGEKLFF. The CDR3 DNA follows: TGTGCCAGCAGCTTTACAGGGGGCGCCGGAGAAAAACTGTTTTTT.

The chain recombines TRBV7-8 with TRBJ1-1; weak D call: TRBD1 (5 bases). The CDR3 extends over 14 amino acids. Germline assignment: CDR1 SGHVS and CDR2 FQNEAQ. The germline V and J ends were trimmed by 1 base and 2 bases, with 8 bases remaining between them. CDR3 residues: CASSLVGGNTEAFF. DNA of the CDR3: TGTGCCAGCAGCTTAGTCGGGGGAAACACTGAAGCTTTCTTT.

J is TRBJ1-2 and V is TRBV9; unclear D gene. The germline V gene has CDR1 SGDLS and CDR2 YYNGEE. Deletions cut 0 bases from V and 8 bases from J, with 17 bases between. This CDR3 spans 15 amino acids. DNA of the CDR3: TGTGCCAGCAGCGTAGACCACTTGGGCAGTCGAGGCTACACCTTC. Protein product: CASSVDHLGSRGYTF.

The CDR3 sequence: CASSPQLATDTQYF. The CDR3 nucleotides are TGTGCCAGCAGCCCCCAACTAGCAACAGATACGCAGTATTTT. The chain has TRBV7-2 and TRBJ2-3, with D possibly matching TRBD2 (6 bases). Germline V gives CDR1 SGHTA, CDR2 FQGNSA. This CDR3 has 14 amino acids. The V gene lost 5 bases and the J gene lost 3 bases, with 12 bases spanning the gap.

The V and J genes are TRBV5-5 and TRBJ1-1, with 8 nucleotides matching TRBD1. V was pared by 4 bases and J by 1 base, with 12 bases of the junction left unmatched. Germline V gene data show CDR1 as SGHKS and CDR2 as YYEKEE (reference sequence). The CDR3 has 17 amino acids. CDR3 sequence (DNA): TGTGCCAGCAGCAGACCGATACAGGGGGTATGGAACACTGAAGCTTTCTTT. It specifies CASSRPIQGVWNTEAFF.

The V and J genes are TRBV18 and TRBJ2-5; no definite D call. The germline V and J ends were trimmed by 0 bases and 2 bases, with 7 bases remaining between them. Germline values: CDR1 KGHSH, CDR2 LQKENI. The CDR3 is 14 amino acids. The CDR3 loop reads CASSPPSRQETQYF. The CDR3 DNA sequence: TGTGCCAGCTCACCACCGAGTAGACAAGAGACCCAGTACTTC.

The rearrangement uses TRBV15 and TRBJ1-4, with D hard to call. Deletions cut 0 bases from V and 4 bases from J, with 3 bases between. Germline CDR1 reads LNHNV; CDR2 reads YYDKDF (reference sequence). This CDR3 has 13 amino acids. CDR3 DNA: TGTGCCACCAGCAGAGATCGTAATGAAAAACTGTTTTTT. Amino acids: CATSRDRNEKLFF.

The chain recombines TRBV5-5 with TRBJ2-4, with 7 bases aligning to TRBD1. The CDR3 sequence is 17 residues long. V lost 5 bases, J lost 3 bases, and 14 bases stayed unmatched. Germline CDR1 reads SGHKS; CDR2 reads YYEKEE (reference sequence). Here the CDR3 DNA reads TGTGCCAGCAGTGATGACAGGGCAGGGTATTTCAAAAACATTCAGTACTTC. It translates to CASSDDRAGYFKNIQYF.

Notes on this clone: Other DNA sequences in this specimen translate into the identical CDR3. The V call is TRBV7-9, the J call TRBJ1-2; tentatively, D is TRBD1 (6 bases). This CDR3 region has 14 residues. The V and J ends lost 0 bases and 4 bases respectively, with 9 bases between them. Per germline, CDR1 SEHNR and CDR2 FQNEAQ (reference sequence). CDR3 DNA sequence: TGTGCCAGCAGCTTAGCTGGCAGGGGCTATGGCTACACCTTC. It codes for CASSLAGRGYGYTF.

The chain has TRBV7-8 and TRBJ2-7, with a possible D match to TRBD2 (5 bases). This CDR3 has 12 amino acids. V gave up 7 bases and J gave up 3 bases, with 10 bases separating them. CDR1 and CDR2 (germline): SGHVS, FQNEAQ. In DNA, the CDR3 is TGTGCCAGCACCGACCGGGGCTACGAGCAGTACTTC. Translation: CASTDRGYEQYF.